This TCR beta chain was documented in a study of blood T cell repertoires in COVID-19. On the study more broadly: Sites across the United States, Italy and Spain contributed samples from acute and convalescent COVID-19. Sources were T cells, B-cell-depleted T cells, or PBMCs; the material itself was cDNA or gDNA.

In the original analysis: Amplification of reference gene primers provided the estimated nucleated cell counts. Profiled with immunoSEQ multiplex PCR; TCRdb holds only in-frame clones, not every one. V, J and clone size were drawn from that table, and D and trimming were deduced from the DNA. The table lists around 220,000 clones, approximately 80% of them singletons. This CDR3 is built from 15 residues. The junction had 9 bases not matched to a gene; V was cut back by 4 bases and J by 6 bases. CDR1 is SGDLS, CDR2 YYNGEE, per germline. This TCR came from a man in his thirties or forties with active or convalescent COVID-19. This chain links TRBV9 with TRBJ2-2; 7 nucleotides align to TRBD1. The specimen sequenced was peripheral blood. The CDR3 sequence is CASSTRTGSAGELFF. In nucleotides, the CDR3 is TGTGCCAGCAGCACCCGGACAGGTAGCGCCGGGGAGCTGTTTTTT.